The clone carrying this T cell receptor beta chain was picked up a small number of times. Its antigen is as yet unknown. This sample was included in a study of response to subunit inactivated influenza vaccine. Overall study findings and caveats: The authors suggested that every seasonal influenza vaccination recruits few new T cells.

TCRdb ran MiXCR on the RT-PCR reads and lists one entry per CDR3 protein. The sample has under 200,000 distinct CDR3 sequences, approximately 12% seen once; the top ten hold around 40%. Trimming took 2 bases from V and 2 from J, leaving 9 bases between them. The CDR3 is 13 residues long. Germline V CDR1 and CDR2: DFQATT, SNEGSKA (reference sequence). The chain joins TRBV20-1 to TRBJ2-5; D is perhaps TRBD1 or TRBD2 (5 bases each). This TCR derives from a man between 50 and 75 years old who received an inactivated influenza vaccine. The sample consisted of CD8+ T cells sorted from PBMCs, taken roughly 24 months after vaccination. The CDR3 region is CSARWDGQETQYF. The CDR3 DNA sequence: TGCAGTGCTAGATGGGACGGACAAGAGACCCAGTACTTC.